The present T cell receptor (beta chain) was sequenced within a study of human thymus T cells. Here immunoSEQ multiplex PCR was the method, and the copy in TCRdb shows in-frame clones only, minus some. The sample consists of more than 50,000 clones, 94% of them appearing once. V gave up 1 base and J gave up 8 bases; unmatched junction bases: 8. CDR3 size: 15 residues. The germline gives CDR1 SGHRS, CDR2 YFSETQ. Sequencing used blood. The TCR sequence derives from a boy younger than two with a congenital heart defect but otherwise immunologically healthy. The chain has TRBV5-1 and TRBJ1-2; TRBD1 aligns across 10 bases. The CDR3 DNA reads as TGCGCCAGCAGCTTGATTGGACAGGGGGTTGGAGGCTACACCTTC. It yields the protein CASSLIGQGVGGYTF. Variable domain in full (rest from reference TRBV5-1 and TRBJ1-2): KAGVTQTPRYLIKTRGQQVTLSCSPISGHRSVSWYQQTPGQGLQFLFEYFSETQRNKGNFPGRFSGRQFSNSRSEMNVSTLELGDSALYLCASSLIGQGVGGYTFGSGTRLTVV.